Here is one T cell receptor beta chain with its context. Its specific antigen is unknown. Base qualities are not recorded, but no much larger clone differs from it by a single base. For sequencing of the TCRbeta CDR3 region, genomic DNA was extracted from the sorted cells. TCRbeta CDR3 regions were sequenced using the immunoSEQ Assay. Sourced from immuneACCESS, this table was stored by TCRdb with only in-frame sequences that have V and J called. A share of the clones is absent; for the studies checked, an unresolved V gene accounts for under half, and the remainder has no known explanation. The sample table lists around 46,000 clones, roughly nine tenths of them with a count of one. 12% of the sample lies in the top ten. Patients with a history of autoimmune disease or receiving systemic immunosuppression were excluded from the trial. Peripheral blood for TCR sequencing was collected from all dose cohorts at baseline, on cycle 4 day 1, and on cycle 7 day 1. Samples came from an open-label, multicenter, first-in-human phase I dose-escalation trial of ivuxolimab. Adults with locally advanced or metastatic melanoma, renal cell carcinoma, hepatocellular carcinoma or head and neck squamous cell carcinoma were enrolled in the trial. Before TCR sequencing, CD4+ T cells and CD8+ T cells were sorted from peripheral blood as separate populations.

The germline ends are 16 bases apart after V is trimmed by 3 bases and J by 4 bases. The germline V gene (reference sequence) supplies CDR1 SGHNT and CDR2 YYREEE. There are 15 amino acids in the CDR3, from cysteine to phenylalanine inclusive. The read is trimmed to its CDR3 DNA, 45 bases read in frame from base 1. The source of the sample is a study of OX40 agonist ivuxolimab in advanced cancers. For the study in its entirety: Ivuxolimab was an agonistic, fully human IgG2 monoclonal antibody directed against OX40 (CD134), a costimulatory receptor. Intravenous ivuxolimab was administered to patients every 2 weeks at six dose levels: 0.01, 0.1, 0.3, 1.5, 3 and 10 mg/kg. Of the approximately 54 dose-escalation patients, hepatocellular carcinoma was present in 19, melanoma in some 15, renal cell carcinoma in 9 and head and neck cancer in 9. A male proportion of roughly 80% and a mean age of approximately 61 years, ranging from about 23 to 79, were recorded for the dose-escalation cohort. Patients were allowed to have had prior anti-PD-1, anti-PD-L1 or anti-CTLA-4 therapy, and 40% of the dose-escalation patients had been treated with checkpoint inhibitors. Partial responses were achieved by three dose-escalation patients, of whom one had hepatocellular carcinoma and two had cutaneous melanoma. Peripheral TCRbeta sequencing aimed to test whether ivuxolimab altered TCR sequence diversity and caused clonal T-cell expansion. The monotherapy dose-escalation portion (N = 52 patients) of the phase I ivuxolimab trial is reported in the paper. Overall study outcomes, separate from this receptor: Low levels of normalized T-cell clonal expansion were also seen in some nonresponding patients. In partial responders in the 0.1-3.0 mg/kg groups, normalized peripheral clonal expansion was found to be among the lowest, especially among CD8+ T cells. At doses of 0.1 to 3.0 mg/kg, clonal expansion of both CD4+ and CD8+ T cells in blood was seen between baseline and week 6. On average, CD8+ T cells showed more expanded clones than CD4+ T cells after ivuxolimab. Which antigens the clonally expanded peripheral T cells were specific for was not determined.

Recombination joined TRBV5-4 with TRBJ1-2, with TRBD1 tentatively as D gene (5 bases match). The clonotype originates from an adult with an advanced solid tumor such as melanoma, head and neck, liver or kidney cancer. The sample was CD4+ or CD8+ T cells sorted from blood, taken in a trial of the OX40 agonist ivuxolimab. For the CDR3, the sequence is CASSSPQQDLYGYTF. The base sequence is TGTGCCAGCAGCTCGCCCCAACAGGACCTCTATGGCTACACCTTC.